The clone carrying this T cell receptor (beta chain) has more than one count but fewer than ten. What it binds is not known. The sample comes from a study of T-cell reconstitution after alpha-beta-depleted transplantation in children. Findings of the study overall: T-cell numbers and diversity one year post-transplant derived largely from freshly generated T cells. Where alpha-beta T cells came from about two months after transplant was reportedly several hundred expanded graft clones. The study traced high day-60 TCRbeta diversity in some patients to surviving recipient T cells and thymic progenitors.

The authors prepared the TCRbeta library with unique molecular identifiers. A single record per CDR3 protein comes from TCRdb applying MiXCR to the PCR reads. There are some 350,000 distinct CDR3 sequences in the sample; 15% to 20% occur only once, and around two fifths lies in the top ten. The origin of this receptor is a male patient under 10 years old who had a stem cell transplant for acute lymphoblastic leukemia, so the T cells may come from the graft donor. The starting material was PBMCs, mostly from graft donor cells, obtained 360 days after TCRalphabeta/CD19-depleted stem cell transplant.

CDR3 in DNA: TGCGCCAGCAGCTTCCTAGGGGGTTCCTACGAGCAGTACTTC. This gives the protein CASSFLGGSYEQYF. The chain joins TRBV5-1 to TRBJ2-7; tentatively, D is TRBD1 (6 bases). From germline, CDR1 is SGHRS and CDR2 YFSETQ. This CDR3 spans 14 amino acids. V gave up 2 bases and J gave up 1 base, with 10 bases separating them.